Given below is one TCR beta chain in context. Its antigen remains unknown. Looked up from germline, CDR1 is MGHDK and CDR2 is SYGVNS. The V end lost 0 bases, the J end lost 3 bases, and 6 bases lay between the germline ends. This CDR3 contains 13 residues. The data were taken from a study of T-cell memory formation after mild COVID-19. Study findings and constraints: Most CD4+ clones that shrank were in CM and EM, while CD8+ ones turned up in EMRA.

One entry per CDR3 protein, called by TCRdb with MiXCR from the 5' RACE reads. There are around 370,000 distinct CDR3 sequences in the sample; about 21% occur only once, and approximately 13% lies in the top ten. This rearrangement joins TRBV25-1 to TRBJ2-7; D unclear. Specimen: PBMCs or a T cell subset sorted from them (not recorded which). The receptor comes from an adult woman who had mild COVID-19 (a few samples of this study predate the infection). Cell type and time point are not known. The CDR3 bases are TGTGCCAGCAGTGAATACCCTCACTACGAGCAGTACTTC. Translated, it gives CASSEYPHYEQYF.